This T cell receptor (beta chain) was observed in a study of CXCR3-negative and CXCR3-positive naive CD8 T cells. Regarding the study as a whole: Naive CXCR3-positive cells had TRB CDR3s more hydrophobic than those of CXCR3-negative naive cells. Across naive subsets, surface CD5 expression was comparable, and TCR strength was inferred from properties of the TRB CDR3.

The authors made the TRB cDNA libraries by 5' RACE using UMI labels. TCRdb processed the 5' RACE reads again and assigns one entry to each CDR3 protein, with no DNA. The record lists some 39,000 distinct CDR3 sequences, of which the ten most abundant hold approximately 1.4%. CD45RO-CCR7+CD27+CD95- expression identified naive CD8+ T cells. In the case of this clonotype: What it binds is not known.

The CDR3 length is 16 residues. CDR1 and CDR2 from the germline V gene are SGHKS and YYEKEE (reference sequence). J is TRBJ2-1 and V is TRBV5-5; the D call of TRBD1 rests on TCRdb alone, since no DNA is present to check it. Material: naive CXCR3- CD8+ T cells from blood. Subset described: CD45RO-CCR7+CD27+CD95- naive CD8+ T cells lacking CXCR3 (TNR3-). This clonotype originated in a human donor in good health. Some clones in this sample may be carry-over from other donors' samples. The CDR3 region is CASSRTGASSYNEQFF.